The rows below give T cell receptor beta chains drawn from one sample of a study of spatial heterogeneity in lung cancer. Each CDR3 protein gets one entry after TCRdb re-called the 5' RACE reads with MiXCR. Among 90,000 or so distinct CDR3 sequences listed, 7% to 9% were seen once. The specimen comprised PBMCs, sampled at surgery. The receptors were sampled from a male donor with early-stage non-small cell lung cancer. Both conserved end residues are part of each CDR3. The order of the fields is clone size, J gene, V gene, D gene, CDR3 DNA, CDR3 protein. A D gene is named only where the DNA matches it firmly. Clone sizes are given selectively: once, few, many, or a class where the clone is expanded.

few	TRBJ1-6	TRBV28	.	TGTGCCACCGCAGCGGGTAATTCACCCCTCCACTTT	CATAAGNSPLHF
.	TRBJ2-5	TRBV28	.	TGTGCCAGCAGGTCCCAGCTCTGGACCCAGTACTTC	CASRSQLWTQYF
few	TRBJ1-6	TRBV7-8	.	TGTGCCAGCAGCTTAGACGGCCGGCAGGGCCGATCACCCCTCCACTTT	CASSLDGRQGRSPLHF
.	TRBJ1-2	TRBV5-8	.	TGTGCCAGCAGCCCTATTTCGGACCGTCCTAACTATGGCTACACCTTC	CASSPISDRPNYGYTF
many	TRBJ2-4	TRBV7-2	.	TGTGCCAGCAGCCCCTCGGCGAGTAAAAACATTCAGTACTTC	CASSPSASKNIQYF
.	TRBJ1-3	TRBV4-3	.	TGCGCCAGCAGCCCTTTGGGGGAGGCCATATATTTT	CASSPLGEAIYF
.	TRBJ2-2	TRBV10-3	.	TGTGCCATCAGTGAGTTGGCAGGGACCGGGGAGCTGTTTTTT	CAISELAGTGELFF
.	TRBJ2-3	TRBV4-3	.	TGCGCCAGCAGCCAAGATAGGAACACAGATACGCAGTATTTT	CASSQDRNTDTQYF
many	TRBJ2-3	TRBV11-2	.	TGTGCCAGCAGCTTGTCGGTACACACAGATACGCAGTATTTT	CASSLSVHTDTQYF
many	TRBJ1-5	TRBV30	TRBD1	TGTGCCTGGAGTATGACAGGGGGTCAGCCCCAGCATTTT	CAWSMTGGQPQHF
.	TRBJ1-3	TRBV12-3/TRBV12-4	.	TGTGCCAGCAGCAGGGCCTCTGGAAACACCATATATTTT	CASSRASGNTIYF
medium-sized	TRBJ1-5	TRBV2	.	TGTGCCAGCAGTGAAAGTAGAGGGAGTACAATTCCAACTCAGCCCCAGCATTTT	CASSESRGSTIPTQPQHF
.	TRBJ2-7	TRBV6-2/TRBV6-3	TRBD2	TGTGCCAGCAGTCCCCGGAGCGGGGCAGGCGAGCAGTACTTC	CASSPRSGAGEQYF
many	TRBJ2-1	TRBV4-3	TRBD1	TGCGCCAGCAGCCAAGAACCGGGACAGGGGGCGGGTGAGCAGTTCTTC	CASSQEPGQGAGEQFF